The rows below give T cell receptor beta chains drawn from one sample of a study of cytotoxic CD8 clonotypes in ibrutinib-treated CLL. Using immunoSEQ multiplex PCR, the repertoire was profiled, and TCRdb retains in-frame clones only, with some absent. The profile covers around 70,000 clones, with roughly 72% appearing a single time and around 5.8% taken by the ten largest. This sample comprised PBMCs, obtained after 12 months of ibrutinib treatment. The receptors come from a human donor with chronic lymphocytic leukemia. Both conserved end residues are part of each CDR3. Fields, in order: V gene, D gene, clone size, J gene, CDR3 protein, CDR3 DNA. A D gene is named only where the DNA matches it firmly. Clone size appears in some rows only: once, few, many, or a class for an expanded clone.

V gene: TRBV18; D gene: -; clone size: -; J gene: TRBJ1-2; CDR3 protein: CASSPPLGGYGYTF; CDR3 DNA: TGTGCCAGCTCACCACCGTTGGGCGGTTATGGCTACACCTTC
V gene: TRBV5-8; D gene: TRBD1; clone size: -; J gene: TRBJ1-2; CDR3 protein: CASSLGETGYGYTF; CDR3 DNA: TGTGCCAGCAGCTTGGGGGAGACAGGGTATGGCTACACCTTC
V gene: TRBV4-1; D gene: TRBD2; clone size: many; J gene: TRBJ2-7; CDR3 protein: CASSQVMGGKYEQYF; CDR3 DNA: TGCGCCAGCAGCCAAGTCATGGGAGGGAAGTACGAGCAGTACTTC
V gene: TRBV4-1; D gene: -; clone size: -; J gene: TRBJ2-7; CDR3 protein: CASSLPGDPNGYEQYF; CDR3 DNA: TGCGCCAGCAGCCTTCCGGGAGACCCGAACGGCTACGAGCAGTACTTC
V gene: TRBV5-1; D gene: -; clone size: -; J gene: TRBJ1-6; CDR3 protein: CASSPEGGSYNSPLHF; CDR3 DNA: TGCGCCAGCAGCCCGGAGGGGGGCTCCTATAATTCACCCCTCCACTTT
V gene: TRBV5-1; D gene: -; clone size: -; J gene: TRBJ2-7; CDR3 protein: CASKSDNAYEQYF; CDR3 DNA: TGCGCCAGCAAATCGGACAATGCCTACGAGCAGTACTTC
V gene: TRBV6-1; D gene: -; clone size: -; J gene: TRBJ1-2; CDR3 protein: CASTLVGGQGEGYTF; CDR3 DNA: TGTGCCAGCACCCTCGTAGGTGGGCAGGGTGAGGGCTACACCTTC
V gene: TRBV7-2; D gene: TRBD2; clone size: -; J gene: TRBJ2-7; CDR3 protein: CASSSTSGGDEQYF; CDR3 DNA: TGTGCCAGCAGCTCGACTAGCGGGGGCGACGAGCAGTACTTC
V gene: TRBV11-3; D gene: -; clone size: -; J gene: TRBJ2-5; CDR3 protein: CASSFEGSQETQYF; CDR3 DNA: TGTGCCAGCAGCTTCGAGGGCAGCCAAGAGACCCAGTACTTC
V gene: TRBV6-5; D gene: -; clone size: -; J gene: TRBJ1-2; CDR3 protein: CASSYYPASPHGYTF; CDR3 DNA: TGTGCCAGCAGTTACTATCCCGCGTCTCCTCATGGCTACACCTTC
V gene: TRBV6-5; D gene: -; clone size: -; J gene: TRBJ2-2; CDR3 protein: CASTGDPTGELFF; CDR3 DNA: TGTGCCAGCACCGGGGACCCCACCGGGGAGCTGTTTTTT
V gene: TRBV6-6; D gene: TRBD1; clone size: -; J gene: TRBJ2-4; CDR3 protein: CASSRDRGQGNIQYF; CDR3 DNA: TGTGCCAGCAGTCGAGACCGCGGACAGGGAAACATTCAGTACTTC
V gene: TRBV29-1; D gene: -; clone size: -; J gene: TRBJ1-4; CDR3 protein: CSVGLPGRGEKLFF; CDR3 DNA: TGCAGCGTTGGGCTTCCAGGGAGGGGTGAAAAACTGTTTTTT
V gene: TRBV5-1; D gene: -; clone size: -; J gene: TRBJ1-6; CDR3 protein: CASSGGGTLSPLHF; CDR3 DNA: TGCGCCAGCAGCGGGGGGGGTACATTGTCACCCCTCCACTTT
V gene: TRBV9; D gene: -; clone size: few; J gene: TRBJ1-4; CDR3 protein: CASSVEGGKLFF; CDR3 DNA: TGTGCCAGCAGCGTAGAGGGGGGAAAACTGTTTTTT
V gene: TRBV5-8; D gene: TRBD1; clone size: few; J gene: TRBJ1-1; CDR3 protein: CASSLTRGAEAFF; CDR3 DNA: TGTGCCAGCAGCTTGACCAGGGGGGCCGAAGCTTTCTTT
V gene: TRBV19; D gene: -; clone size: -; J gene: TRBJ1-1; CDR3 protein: CASSPFSRVQGEAFF; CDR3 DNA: TGTGCCAGTAGTCCATTCAGCAGGGTACAGGGTGAAGCTTTCTTT
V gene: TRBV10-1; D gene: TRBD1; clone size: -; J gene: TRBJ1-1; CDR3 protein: CASSRDSRRLSEAFF; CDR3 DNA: TGCGCCAGCAGTAGGGACAGTCGACGGTTGTCTGAAGCTTTCTTT
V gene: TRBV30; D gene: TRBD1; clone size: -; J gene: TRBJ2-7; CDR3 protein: CAWSPPRTGSYEQYF; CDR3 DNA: TGTGCCTGGAGTCCCCCCCGGACAGGTTCCTACGAGCAGTACTTC
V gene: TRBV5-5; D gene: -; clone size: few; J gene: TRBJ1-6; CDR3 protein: CASSLHPGTAAPLHF; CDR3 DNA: TGTGCCAGCAGCTTGCATCCAGGGACGGCGGCACCCCTCCACTTT
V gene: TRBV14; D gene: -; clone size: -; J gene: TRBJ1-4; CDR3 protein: CASQRSTNEKLFF; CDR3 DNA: TGTGCCAGCCAACGGAGTACTAATGAAAAACTGTTTTTT
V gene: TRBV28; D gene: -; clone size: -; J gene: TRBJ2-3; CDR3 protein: CASSSLTTLVGGTDTQYF; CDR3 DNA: TGTGCCAGCAGTTCCCTCACCACTTTAGTGGGGGGCACAGATACGCAGTATTTT